Following are 4 T cell receptor beta chains from one sample sequenced in a study of technical replicates of blood from a few donors. Clones were sequenced by immunoSEQ multiplex PCR, and TCRdb holds only the in-frame ones, with some missing. Of about 81,000 clones listed, 90% to 96% are singletons. The sequenced sample consisted of T cells isolated from PBMCs. The receptors stem from a human donor in good health.

The rearrangement joins TRBV15 to TRBJ2-1; D is undetermined. The ends were cut back, 1 base at V and 2 bases at J, with 12 bases in the middle. CDR1 is LNHNV and CDR2 is YYDKDF in the germline V gene (reference sequence). This CDR3 spans 16 amino acids. For the CDR3, the DNA is TGTGCCACCAGCAGAGCCCTGGAGTCGCCCTACAATGAGCAGTTCTTC. Translated, it gives CATSRALESPYNEQFF.

This chain joins TRBV7-8 and TRBJ1-1, with D hard to call. This CDR3 region has 14 residues. V was clipped by 5 bases and J by 0 bases, with 10 bases between them. Per germline, CDR1 SGHVS and CDR2 FQNEAQ. The CDR3 here is CASSIGRVNTEAFF. Written as DNA, the CDR3 is TGTGCCAGCAGCATAGGGCGGGTGAACACTGAAGCTTTCTTT.

The V and J genes are TRBV6-1 and TRBJ2-1; D ambiguous. CDR3 size: 11 residues. The V and J ends lost 2 bases and 7 bases respectively, with 3 bases between them. Germline V gene lookup returns CDR1 MNHNS and CDR2 SASEGT. CDR3 residues: CASSERNEQFF. Written as DNA, the CDR3 is TGTGCCAGCAGTGAACGTAATGAGCAGTTCTTC.

The rearrangement links TRBV19 to TRBJ1-5; D may be TRBD1 (5 bases). Trimming removed 5 bases at V and 3 bases at J, with 11 bases between. Germline-derived CDR1 and CDR2 are LNHDA and SQIVND (reference sequence). CDR3 length: 14 amino acids. CDR3 amino acids: CASSEAGTNQPQHF. As DNA, the CDR3 is TGTGCCAGTAGTGAGGCGGGGACCAATCAGCCCCAGCATTTT.